The sequence of this T cell receptor beta chain was determined in a study of identical twins. Study-wide results and limits: Because invariant MAIT and iNKT cells could be present, zero-insertion analyses could be partly confounded.

TCRdb re-derived calls from the 5' RACE reads in MiXCR, one entry per CDR3 protein. The table includes approximately 240,000 distinct CDR3 sequences, roughly an eighth detected once. This clonotype was found a few times. Its antigen is not known. With 5 bases removed from V and 5 bases from J, the gap between germline ends came to 23 bases. This CDR3 contains 16 residues. Germline V gene data show CDR1 as DFQATT and CDR2 as SNEGSKA (reference sequence). The sequence derives from a woman between 18 and 30 years old in good health. The sample comprised memory (CD45RO+) T cells sorted from blood. The chain employs TRBV20-1 and TRBJ2-3; tentative D call: TRBD1 (6 bases). This CDR3 reads CSAAPGTPIRGDTQYF. Here the CDR3 DNA reads TGCAGTGCTGCCCCCGGGACACCAATCCGGGGAGATACGCAGTATTTT.